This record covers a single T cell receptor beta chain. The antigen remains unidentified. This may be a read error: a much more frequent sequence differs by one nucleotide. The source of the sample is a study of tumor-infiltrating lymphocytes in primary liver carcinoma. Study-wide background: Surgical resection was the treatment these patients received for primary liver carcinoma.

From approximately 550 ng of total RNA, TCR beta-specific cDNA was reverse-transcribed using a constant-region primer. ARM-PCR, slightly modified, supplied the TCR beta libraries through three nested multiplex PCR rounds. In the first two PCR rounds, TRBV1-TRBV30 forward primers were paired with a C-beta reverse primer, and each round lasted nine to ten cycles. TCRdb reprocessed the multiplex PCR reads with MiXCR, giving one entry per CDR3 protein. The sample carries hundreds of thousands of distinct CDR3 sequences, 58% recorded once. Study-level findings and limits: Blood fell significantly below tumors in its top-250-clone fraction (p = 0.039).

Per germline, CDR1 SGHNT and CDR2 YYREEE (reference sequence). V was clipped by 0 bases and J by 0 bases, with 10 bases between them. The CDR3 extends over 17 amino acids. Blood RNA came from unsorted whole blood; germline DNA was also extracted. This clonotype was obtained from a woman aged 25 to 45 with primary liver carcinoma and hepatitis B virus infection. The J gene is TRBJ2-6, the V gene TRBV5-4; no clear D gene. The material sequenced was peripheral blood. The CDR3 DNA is TGTGCCAGCAGCTTGGATACCGTGTGCTCTGGGGCCAACGTCCTGACTTTC. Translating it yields CASSLDTVCSGANVLTF. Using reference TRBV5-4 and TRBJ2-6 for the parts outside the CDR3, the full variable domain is ETGVTQSPTHLIKTRGQQVTLRCSSQSGHNTVSWYQQALGQGPQFIFQYYREEENGRGNFPPRFSGLQFPNYSSELNVNALELDDSALYLCASSLDTVCSGANVLTFGAGSRLTVL.